These T cell receptor beta chains were read from a single sample in a study of blood T cell repertoires in COVID-19. TCRdb keeps only in-frame clones here, not all; method: immunoSEQ multiplex PCR. Among under 500,000 clones listed, roughly 91% were seen once. The sequenced material came from peripheral blood. The receptors here all came from a woman aged 25 to 39 with acute or convalescent COVID-19. The CDR3 runs from the conserved cysteine through the conserved F or W. A D gene is named only where the DNA matches it firmly. Expanded clones are given a class, and other clones once, few, many or no size at all.

J gene: TRBJ2-5; V gene: TRBV10-1; clone size: .; D gene: .; CDR3 protein: CASSESQAGAKETQYF; CDR3 DNA: TGCGCCAGCAGTGAGTCGCAGGCGGGGGCCAAAGAGACCCAGTACTTC
J gene: TRBJ1-1; V gene: TRBV28; clone size: once; D gene: .; CDR3 protein: CASSSGSLMNTEAFF; CDR3 DNA: TGTGCCAGCAGTAGCGGAAGTTTAATGAACACTGAAGCTTTCTTT
J gene: TRBJ2-5; V gene: TRBV14; clone size: .; D gene: .; CDR3 protein: CASSHSKDSKSTQYF; CDR3 DNA: TGTGCCAGCAGCCACAGCAAGGACAGCAAGAGCACCCAGTACTTC
J gene: TRBJ1-6; V gene: TRBV10-3; clone size: .; D gene: TRBD1; CDR3 protein: CAIRPGQEQPLHF; CDR3 DNA: TGTGCCATCAGACCCGGACAGGAACAACCCCTCCACTTT
J gene: TRBJ1-5; V gene: TRBV27; clone size: .; D gene: TRBD1; CDR3 protein: CASSPFGQGRNQPQHF; CDR3 DNA: TGTGCCAGCAGTCCCTTCGGACAGGGCCGTAATCAGCCCCAGCATTTT
J gene: TRBJ2-7; V gene: TRBV3-1/TRBV3-2; clone size: .; D gene: TRBD1; CDR3 protein: CASSPEDRGLYEQYF; CDR3 DNA: TGTGCCAGCAGCCCAGAAGACAGGGGGTTATACGAGCAGTACTTC
J gene: TRBJ2-3; V gene: TRBV7-9; clone size: .; D gene: TRBD2; CDR3 protein: CAIQRTSSSTDTQYF; CDR3 DNA: TGTGCCATCCAACGGACTAGCTCTAGCACAGATACGCAGTATTTT
J gene: TRBJ1-6; V gene: TRBV5-5; clone size: .; D gene: TRBD1; CDR3 protein: CASSRGSKDRSNSPLHF; CDR3 DNA: TGTGCCAGCAGCCGAGGATCAAAGGACAGGTCGAATTCACCCCTCCACTTT
J gene: TRBJ2-1; V gene: TRBV7-9; clone size: .; D gene: .; CDR3 protein: CASSLSSEQFF; CDR3 DNA: TGTGCCAGCAGCTTATCATCTGAGCAGTTCTTC
J gene: TRBJ1-2; V gene: TRBV5-6; clone size: .; D gene: .; CDR3 protein: CASSNSDYGYTF; CDR3 DNA: TGTGCCAGCAGCAACTCCGACTATGGCTACACCTTC